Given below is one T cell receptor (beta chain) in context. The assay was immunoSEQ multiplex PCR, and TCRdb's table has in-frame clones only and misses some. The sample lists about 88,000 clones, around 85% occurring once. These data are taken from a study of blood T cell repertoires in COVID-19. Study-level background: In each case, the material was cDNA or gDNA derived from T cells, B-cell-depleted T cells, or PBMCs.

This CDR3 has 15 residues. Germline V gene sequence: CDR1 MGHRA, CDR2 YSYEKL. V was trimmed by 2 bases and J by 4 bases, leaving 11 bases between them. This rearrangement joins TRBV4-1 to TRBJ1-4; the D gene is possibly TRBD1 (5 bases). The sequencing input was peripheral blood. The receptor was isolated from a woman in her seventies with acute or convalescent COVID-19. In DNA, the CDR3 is TGCGCCAGCAGCCAAATTCCCGGGGGTAATGAAAAACTGTTTTTT. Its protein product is CASSQIPGGNEKLFF.